The 22 T cell receptor beta chains in this list originate from one sample, sequenced in a study of persistence of HIV-infected CD4 T cells. The libraries were made with immunoSEQ version 4 in survey mode. The table came from immunoSEQ multiplex PCR; TCRdb's copy has only in-frame clones and leaves some out. The sample records tens of thousands of clones, about four fifths being singletons. Their antigens are not known. Lysates of CMV-infected fibroblasts at 10 ug/mL stimulated these cells. CD40L-negative CD69-negative CD45RO-high memory CD4+ T cells were sorted as populations depleted of antigen-responding cells. The sample was CD4+ T cells sorted from PBMCs after approximately 19-hour stimulation, taken from a patient who received antiretroviral therapy. The receptors derive from an adult man with HIV who was CMV-seropositive.

The V gene is TRBV6-2 or TRBV6-3, the J gene TRBJ1-5; D not certain. Germline-derived CDR1 and CDR2 are MNHEY and SVGEGT. V lost 0 bases and J lost 0, with 21 bases in between. This CDR3 region has 20 residues. The CDR3 sequence: CASSYSNLGRVSNSNQPQHF. The CDR3 nucleotides are TGTGCCAGCAGTTACTCGAACCTGGGGAGGGTTTCAAATAGCAATCAGCCCCAGCATTTT.

Written as DNA, the CDR3 is TGCGCCAGCAGCTTGGACAGGGGGCTTCTGAACACTGAAGCTTTCTTT. As protein: CASSLDRGLLNTEAFF. The chain is built from TRBV5-1 and TRBJ1-1; 9 bases line up with TRBD1. V lost 0 bases and J lost 0; bases outside the gene matches: 3. The CDR3 loop spans 16 amino acids. Looked up from germline, CDR1 is SGHRS and CDR2 is YFSETQ. The complete variable domain, with remaining parts taken from reference TRBV5-1 and TRBJ1-1, reads KAGVTQTPRYLIKTRGQQVTLSCSPISGHRSVSWYQQTPGQGLQFLFEYFSETQRNKGNFPGRFSGRQFSNSRSEMNVSTLELGDSALYLCASSLDRGLLNTEAFFGQGTRLTVV.

The chain uses TRBV18 and TRBJ2-1, with 7 bases aligning to TRBD1. The CDR3 runs to 16 residues. Looked up from germline, CDR1 is KGHSH and CDR2 is LQKENI. Unmatched junction bases numbered 11, after V lost 5 bases and J lost 4 bases. The CDR3 sequence is CASSSRQGRRYNEQFF. DNA of the CDR3: TGTGCCAGCTCATCAAGACAGGGCCGCCGATACAATGAGCAGTTCTTC.

This clone was seen a single time. The chain couples TRBV18 to TRBJ1-6, with TRBD1 as a possible D gene (6 bases). Germline V gene data show CDR1 as KGHSH and CDR2 as LQKENI. With 3 bases removed from V and 7 bases from J, the gap between germline ends came to 16 bases. The length of the CDR3 is 16 residues. CDR3 residues: CASSPFAQGKNSPLHF. For the CDR3, the DNA is TGTGCCAGCTCACCCTTCGCTCAGGGGAAGAATTCACCCCTCCACTTT. Looking up the rest from reference TRBV18 and TRBJ1-6 gives the full variable domain: NAGVMQNPRHLVRRRGQEARLRCSPMKGHSHVYWYRQLPEEGLKFMVYLQKENIIDESGMPKERFSAEFPKEGPSILRIQQVVRGDSAAYFCASSPFAQGKNSPLHFGNGTRLTVT.

J is TRBJ2-1 and V is TRBV6-4; 8 bases agree with TRBD1. The CDR3 has 15 amino acids. The germline CDR1 and CDR2 sequences are MRHNA and SNTAGT. The V and J ends lost 6 bases and 7 bases, in that order; junction bases with no gene match: 11. CDR3 protein: CASSAQGARRNEQFF. The CDR3 DNA reads TGTGCCAGCAGCGCTCAGGGGGCTAGGAGGAATGAGCAGTTCTTC.

The chain links TRBV5-1 to TRBJ1-2; D unresolved. The V gene lost 4 bases and the J gene lost 2 bases, with 9 bases spanning the gap. This CDR3 contains 13 residues. From germline, CDR1 is SGHRS and CDR2 YFSETQ. Here the CDR3 reads CASSLTVNYGYTF. As DNA, the CDR3 is TGCGCCAGCAGCCTCACAGTGAACTATGGCTACACCTTC. The variable domain in full, with the rest retrieved from reference TRBV5-1 and TRBJ1-2, is KAGVTQTPRYLIKTRGQQVTLSCSPISGHRSVSWYQQTPGQGLQFLFEYFSETQRNKGNFPGRFSGRQFSNSRSEMNVSTLELGDSALYLCASSLTVNYGYTFGSGTRLTVV.

The rearrangement uses TRBV30 and TRBJ1-3; no clear D gene. The ends were cut back, 4 bases at V and 4 bases at J, with 11 bases in the middle. Germline V CDR1 and CDR2: GTSNPN, SVGIG (reference sequence). The CDR3 is made up of 13 amino acids. CDR3 sequence reads: CAWTDFPGNTIYF. The CDR3 nucleotides are TGTGCCTGGACGGACTTCCCGGGAAACACCATATATTTT. Drawing the rest from reference TRBV30 and TRBJ1-3, the complete variable domain is SQTIHQWPATLVQPVGSPLSLECTVEGTSNPNLYWYRQAAGRGLQLLFYSVGIGQISSEVPQNLSASRPQDRQFILSSKKLLLSDSGFYLCAWTDFPGNTIYFGEGSWLTVV.

The chain is built from TRBV19 and TRBJ2-1; TRBD2 agrees at 9 bases. CDR3 size: 15 residues. With V trimmed by 2 bases and J by 6 bases, 5 bases remained unmatched. CDR1 and CDR2 from the germline V gene are LNHDA and SQIVND (reference sequence). The CDR3 protein is CASSIQAGGGNEQFF. CDR3 DNA: TGTGCCAGTAGTATACAAGCGGGGGGTGGCAATGAGCAGTTCTTC.

The genes are TRBV7-9 and TRBJ2-7; D is perhaps TRBD1 (6 bases). The V end was cut by 5 bases, the J end by 2 bases, with 7 bases between. Germline loops: CDR1 SEHNR, CDR2 FQNEAQ (reference sequence). The CDR3 has 12 residues. CDR3 DNA: TGTGCCAGCAGCAGGGACACCTACGAGCAGTACTTC. It translates to CASSRDTYEQYF.

This clone was observed once. The rearrangement links TRBV18 to TRBJ1-2, with D hard to call. Trimming pared 6 bases from V and 5 bases from J, leaving 10 bases between. Germline V lookup: CDR1 KGHSH, CDR2 LQKENI. The CDR3 runs 12 residues. The CDR3 here is CASSHDGYGYTF. CDR3 DNA sequence: TGTGCCAGCTCTCACGACGGTTATGGCTACACCTTC. The full variable domain, its missing parts supplied by reference TRBV18 and TRBJ1-2, is NAGVMQNPRHLVRRRGQEARLRCSPMKGHSHVYWYRQLPEEGLKFMVYLQKENIIDESGMPKERFSAEFPKEGPSILRIQQVVRGDSAAYFCASSHDGYGYTFGSGTRLTVV.

The rearrangement uses TRBV30 and TRBJ2-1; the D gene could be TRBD1 or TRBD2 (5 bases each). Germline-derived CDR1 and CDR2 are GTSNPN and SVGIG (reference sequence). Trimming shortened V by 4 bases and J by 2 bases, and 12 bases separated the two germline ends. The CDR3 covers 14 residues. The CDR3 here is CAWKGDGPYNEQFF. CDR3 coding DNA: TGTGCCTGGAAAGGGGACGGTCCCTACAATGAGCAGTTCTTC.

The gene calls are TRBV19 and TRBJ1-4; D might be TRBD1 (6 bases). V lost 4 bases, J lost 5 bases, and 14 bases lay in between. The CDR3 sequence is 15 residues long. Germline CDR1 reads LNHDA; CDR2 reads SQIVND (reference sequence). The CDR3 bases are TGTGCCAGTAGTACCCGACAGGCCCCCAATGAAAAACTGTTTTTT. Amino acids: CASSTRQAPNEKLFF.

The chain links TRBV9 to TRBJ1-1; 8 bases fit TRBD1. CDR3 size: 15 residues. V shed 3 bases, J shed 6 bases, and the junction held 10 bases outside the gene matches. Germline V lookup: CDR1 SGDLS, CDR2 YYNGEE. As DNA, the CDR3 is TGTGCCAGCAGCGCGTCAGGGGGCGCCAGCGCTGAAGCTTTCTTT. Translated: CASSASGGASAEAFF.

This sequence joins TRBV18 and TRBJ2-3; 9 bases fit TRBD2. Germline lookup yields CDR1 KGHSH and CDR2 LQKENI. The CDR3 extends over 14 amino acids. Trimming took 4 bases from V and 1 from J; bases not matched to a gene: 0. CDR3 DNA: TGTGCCAGCTCACGGACTAGCGGCACAGATACGCAGTATTTT. It is translated as CASSRTSGTDTQYF.

This clone was recorded once. Other DNA sequences within the sample encode an identical CDR3. This chain connects TRBV6-2 or TRBV6-3 to TRBJ2-7; either TRBD1 or TRBD2 may supply D (6 bases each). Germline CDR1 and CDR2: MNHEY and SVGEGT. Trimming removed 2 bases at V and 5 bases at J, with 22 bases between. The CDR3 is 17 amino acids. CDR3 bases: TGTGCCAGCAGTTACATCCCTCGATCGGGGGCGCGTAACGAGCAGTACTTC. The encoded protein is CASSYIPRSGARNEQYF.

The V gene is TRBV7-2, the J gene TRBJ1-2; D is unresolved. CDR3 size: 10 residues. CDR1 is SGHTA, CDR2 FQGNSA, per germline. V was shortened by 9 bases and J by 5 bases, with 7 bases between the two germline ends. Here the CDR3 reads CASWQYGYTF. The CDR3 DNA is TGTGCCAGTTGGCAGTATGGCTACACCTTC.

This sequence joins TRBV9 and TRBJ1-3; D remains unclear. The CDR3 length is 15 residues. Per germline, CDR1 SGDLS and CDR2 YYNGEE. V was pared by 0 bases and J by 2 bases, with 9 bases between. The CDR3 sequence: CASSVVPDTGNTIYF. The DNA for the CDR3 is TGTGCCAGCAGCGTAGTGCCAGATACTGGAAACACCATATATTTT. The variable domain in full, with the rest retrieved from reference TRBV9 and TRBJ1-3, is DSGVTQTPKHLITATGQRVTLRCSPRSGDLSVYWYQQSLDQGLQFLIQYYNGEERAKGNILERFSAQQFPDLHSELNLSSLELGDSALYFCASSVVPDTGNTIYFGEGSWLTVV.

DNA of the CDR3: TGTGCCAGCAGCTTCAGGGGCGGGGTGAACACTGAAGCTTTCTTT. Translation gives CASSFRGGVNTEAFF. The V gene is TRBV3-1 (or the pseudogene TRBV3-2), the J gene TRBJ1-1; TRBD1 might be the D (6 bases). Germline-derived CDR1 and CDR2 are LGHDT and YNNKEL (reference sequence). This CDR3 region has 15 residues. Deletions cut 5 bases from V and 0 bases from J, with 13 bases between.

The rearrangement uses TRBV13 and TRBJ2-1; 7 bases fit TRBD2. Germline V gene lookup returns CDR1 PRHDT and CDR2 FYEKMQ (reference sequence). The CDR3 has 15 residues. Trimming at V came to 2 bases and at J to 5 bases, leaving 6 bases not matched to a gene. In nucleotides, the CDR3 is TGTGCCAGCAGCTTAAGGCGGGGGACTCACAATGAGCAGTTCTTC. Its translation is CASSLRRGTHNEQFF.

This clone has more than one count but fewer than ten. V usage is TRBV5-6 and J usage is TRBJ1-3; the D is unclear. This CDR3 comprises 15 residues. From germline, CDR1 is SGHDT and CDR2 YYEEEE. V gave up 0 bases and J gave up 2 bases, with 9 bases separating them. The CDR3 region has the DNA TGTGCCAGCAGCTTGGGGGGAGGCACTGGAAACACCATATATTTT. It translates to CASSLGGGTGNTIYF. The variable domain in full, completed from reference TRBV5-6 and TRBJ1-3, reads DAGVTQSPTHLIKTRGQQVTLRCSPKSGHDTVSWYQQALGQGPQFIFQYYEEEERQRGNFPDRFSGHQFPNYSSELNVNALLLGDSALYLCASSLGGGTGNTIYFGEGSWLTVV.

V gene TRBV27 combines with J gene TRBJ2-5, with TRBD1 identical over 8 bases. V shed 5 bases and J 4 bases; nucleotides not matched to a gene: 6. CDR1 is MNHEY, CDR2 SMNVEV, per germline (reference sequence). The CDR3 runs 14 residues. The chain's CDR3 is CASSDRGFVETQYF. The CDR3 DNA is TGTGCCAGCAGTGACAGGGGCTTCGTAGAGACCCAGTACTTC.

In this sample, this clone turned up once. This rearrangement joins TRBV5-4 to TRBJ2-5, with TRBD1 identical over 9 bases. The CDR3 runs 14 residues. CDR1 and CDR2 from the germline V gene are SGHNT and YYREEE (reference sequence). Germline trimming cut 4 bases from V and 3 bases from J; bases unmatched to any gene: 4. The chain's CDR3 is CASSRDRVKETQYF. As DNA, the CDR3 is TGTGCCAGCAGCCGGGACAGGGTTAAAGAGACCCAGTACTTC.